This paragraph covers one T cell receptor beta chain sequence. As yet, its antigen is unknown. The identical CDR3 is also encoded by other nucleotide sequences in the sample. The source of the sample is a study of shared clonotypes between healthy human individuals. Study-level results: Blood was the sole source, and tissue repertoires probably differ. Across subsets, estimated richness was generally greater for naive than for memory populations.

TCRdb keeps only in-frame clones here, not all; method: immunoSEQ multiplex PCR. Of approximately 1.5 million clones in the sample, 95% to 99% were seen once. There are 14 residues in the CDR3. Per germline, CDR1 SGHNT and CDR2 YYREEE (reference sequence). V shed 1 base and J shed 5 bases, with 10 bases lying between them. Material for sequencing was naive CD4+ T cells sorted from blood. This sample's subset: CD45RA+ positively selected. The source is a man aged 30-40 years in good health. J is TRBJ2-1 and V is TRBV5-4; a possible D gene is TRBD2 (6 bases). CDR3 amino acids: CASSLSLANNEQFF. In DNA form, the CDR3 reads TGTGCCAGCAGCTTGTCGCTAGCGAACAATGAGCAGTTCTTC.